This is a list of T cell receptor beta chains from one sample in a study of post-analysis software for immune sequencing data. Via MiXCR, TCRdb re-called the PCR reads, giving one row per CDR3 protein. Of about 400,000 distinct CDR3 sequences in the sample, approximately 33% are singletons; the top ten hold 13%. Sequencing was done on a sample of blood. Receptors originate from a girl aged 10-17 years with multiple sclerosis. CDR3s include the opening cysteine and the closing phenylalanine or tryptophan. A D gene is named only where the DNA matches it firmly. Only part of the rows carry a size: once, few, many, or a class if the clone is expanded.

v_gene,d_gene,abundance,j_gene,CDR3nt,CDR3aa
TRBV10-3,TRBD1,-,TRBJ2-7,TGTGCCATCAGTGGACAGGGTGATCCCTACGAGCAGTACTTC,CAISGQGDPYEQYF
TRBV6-5,-,-,TRBJ2-1,TGTGCCAGCAAGGGGGGGCCCAGCTACAATGAGCAGTTCTTC,CASKGGPSYNEQFF
TRBV12-3/TRBV12-4,-,many,TRBJ1-6,TGTGCCAGCAGTTTAGGGAATTCACCCCTCCACTTT,CASSLGNSPLHF
TRBV30,-,-,TRBJ1-5,TGTGCCTGGAGTGGCATATCCAATCAGCCCCAGCATTTT,CAWSGISNQPQHF
TRBV4-3,-,-,TRBJ1-2,TGCGCCAGCAGCCAAGATCGTACCGGTTCAAACTATGGCTACACCTTC,CASSQDRTGSNYGYTF
TRBV25-1,-,-,TRBJ2-2,TGTGCCAGCAGTGAAGGACTAGGGGGGGGTACCGGGGAGCTGTTTTTT,CASSEGLGGGTGELFF
TRBV9,-,-,TRBJ1-2,TGTGCCAGCAGCGTGGGGCAGGGAAGGGACTATGGCTACACCTTC,CASSVGQGRDYGYTF
TRBV29-1,TRBD2,-,TRBJ2-1,TGCAGCGTTGTAGGACAGACCTATGGAGCGGGGGAGGGCAATGAGCAGTTCTTC,CSVVGQTYGAGEGNEQFF
TRBV6-5,-,-,TRBJ1-5,TGTGCCAGCAGTCGGGGCAGGGGTCAGCCCCAGCATTTT,CASSRGRGQPQHF
TRBV6-5,TRBD1,few,TRBJ2-5,TGTGCCAGCAGCCTCCGGACAGGGCTAGGGGAGACCCAGTACTTC,CASSLRTGLGETQYF
TRBV6-2/TRBV6-3,TRBD1,few,TRBJ2-7,TGTGCCAGCAGTACATGGGACAGCTACGAGCAGTACTTC,CASSTWDSYEQYF
TRBV20-1,-,-,TRBJ2-7,TGCAGTGCCATTTGGTCAGGGGAGCAGTACTTC,CSAIWSGEQYF
TRBV7-2,-,-,TRBJ2-1,TGTGCCAGCAGCTTAAACACCCCAGGGGTTGGTGAGCAGTTCTTC,CASSLNTPGVGEQFF
TRBV20-1,-,few,TRBJ2-3,TGCAGTGCTACTAGCGATGGCACAGATACGCAGTATTTT,CSATSDGTDTQYF
TRBV2,-,-,TRBJ2-7,TGTGCCAGCAGGCCGAGGACAGCGATCTCCTACGAGCAGTACTTC,CASRPRTAISYEQYF
TRBV4-1,TRBD1,-,TRBJ1-4,TGCGCCAGCAGCCTAATTGGGGGACAGAGGTCTAATGAAAAACTGTTTTTT,CASSLIGGQRSNEKLFF
TRBV5-6,-,few,TRBJ1-5,TGTGCCAGCAGCTTAGCTGGTAGCAATCAGCCCCGGCATTTT,CASSLAGSNQPRHF
TRBV20-1,-,-,TRBJ1-1,TGCAGTGCTAGAGATAACCTAGGGGTTGAAGCTTTCTTT,CSARDNLGVEAFF
TRBV20-1,TRBD2,few,TRBJ2-1,TGCAGTGCTAGAGATCTCGCGGGGGGGCTAAATGAGCAGTTCTTC,CSARDLAGGLNEQFF
TRBV5-1,-,few,TRBJ2-3,TGCGCCAGCAGCTTCCCCTTCCCTGGTTCCCTTAAGGGCACAGATACGCAGTATTTT,CASSFPFPGSLKGTDTQYF
TRBV20-1,TRBD1,few,TRBJ2-1,TGCAGTGCTAGAGCATCATACTCGAGGGGGCACACTTACAATGAGCAGTTCTTC,CSARASYSRGHTYNEQFF
TRBV25-1,-,-,TRBJ2-1,TGTGCCAGCCCTTTATGGGGACCCTTACACTGTGAGCAGTTCTTC,CASPLWGPLHCEQFF
TRBV4-1,-,-,TRBJ2-3,TGCGCCAGCAGCCAAGAGGGGGACCCCACGGTTGATACGCAGTATTTT,CASSQEGDPTVDTQYF
TRBV10-3,-,few,TRBJ2-7,TGTGCCATCGGGGAGGAAGACTCCTACGAGCAGTACTTC,CAIGEEDSYEQYF
TRBV7-2,-,-,TRBJ2-7,TGTGCCAGCAGCTTCGGGATCGGGTACGAGCAGTACTTC,CASSFGIGYEQYF
TRBV20-1,TRBD2,-,TRBJ2-5,TGCAGTGCGTTTGGGACTAGCGGGAGCTCCGGGGAGACCCAGTACTTC,CSAFGTSGSSGETQYF
TRBV10-3,-,once,TRBJ1-1,TGTGCCATCGGTGGGGGAGAAGACACTGAAGCTTTCTTT,CAIGGGEDTEAFF
TRBV24-1,-,-,TRBJ1-5,TGTGCCACCAGTGATGGCACTTCAGGGGATCAGCCCCAGCATTTT,CATSDGTSGDQPQHF
TRBV5-1,-,-,TRBJ1-2,TGCGCCAGCAGCTCGATCCGAGATTATGGCTACACCTTC,CASSSIRDYGYTF